These T cell receptor beta chains were read from a single sample in a study of regulatory T cells in long-lasting Graves disease. TCRdb processed the multiplex PCR reads anew with MiXCR; each CDR3 protein has one entry. This sample yields about 300,000 distinct CDR3 sequences, of which 20% to 25% are seen a single time; more than 55% belongs to the top ten. Sequencing was performed on peripheral blood mononuclear cells (PBMCs), taken when the disease was refractory, from a patient treated with antithyroid drugs. The receptors were gathered from a female donor with Graves disease. CDR3s include the opening cysteine and the closing phenylalanine or tryptophan. A D gene is named only where the DNA matches it firmly. Size is omitted from some rows. Given values are once, few, many or a class for expanded clones.

clone size,D gene,J gene,V gene,CDR3 DNA,CDR3 protein
-,TRBD2,TRBJ2-5,TRBV20-1,TGCAGTGCTATGGCCCTAGCGGGGAGACAAGAGACCCAGTACTTC,CSAMALAGRQETQYF
-,-,TRBJ2-7,TRBV18,TGTGCCAGCTCACTTGAGCGGGAGCAGTACTTC,CASSLEREQYF
-,-,TRBJ2-1,TRBV2,TGTGCCAGCAGGAAGGTATTCCTGCGCAATGAGCAGTTCTTC,CASRKVFLRNEQFF
-,-,TRBJ1-2,TRBV6-1,TGTGCCAGCAGTGAATATGGGGGGCCGGATGGCTACACCTTC,CASSEYGGPDGYTF
-,TRBD2,TRBJ2-5,TRBV5-1,TGCGCCAGCAGCTTACTAGCGGGAAGACAAGAGACCCAGTACTTC,CASSLLAGRQETQYF
many,TRBD1,TRBJ2-2,TRBV5-1,TGCGCCAGCACGGACAGGCGGGACACCGGGGAGCTGTTTTTT,CASTDRRDTGELFF
-,TRBD2,TRBJ2-1,TRBV29-1,TGCAGCGTTGAAGAGGGGAAAAGACTAGCCGACAATGAGCAGTTCTTC,CSVEEGKRLADNEQFF
-,-,TRBJ2-7,TRBV12-5,TGTGCTAGTGGATCTCAAAACGGCTCCTACGAGCAGTACTTC,CASGSQNGSYEQYF
many,TRBD1,TRBJ1-2,TRBV27,TGTGCCAGCTACGACAGGGTGGGTGGCTACACCTTC,CASYDRVGGYTF
few,TRBD2,TRBJ2-1,TRBV6-1,TGTGCCAGCAGAAAAAGCGGGGTTGACAATGAGCAGTTCTTC,CASRKSGVDNEQFF
few,-,TRBJ2-1,TRBV12-3/TRBV12-4,TGTGCCAGCAGCCTCGACGGAGGGGGCCTGACTAGCAATGAGCAGTTCTTC,CASSLDGGGLTSNEQFF
-,-,TRBJ2-5,TRBV20-1,TGCAGTGCGGAAACCCGGGAGATTACTCCCGAGACCCAGTACTTC,CSAETREITPETQYF
-,-,TRBJ2-1,TRBV28,TGTGCCAGCAGTCCCCGGACAGTCTCCTACAATGAGCAGTTCTTC,CASSPRTVSYNEQFF
many,-,TRBJ1-3,TRBV12-3/TRBV12-4,TGTGCCAGCAGACCACAGGGAAGAAACACCATATATTTT,CASRPQGRNTIYF
-,-,TRBJ1-1,TRBV20-1,TGCAGAGGGCGGGGCGAAGCTTTCTTT,CRGRGEAFF
-,-,TRBJ2-7,TRBV20-1,TGCAGTGCTAGAGATCAATTTAACCCGGGAGCAGCCTACGAGCAGTACTTC,CSARDQFNPGAAYEQYF
-,-,TRBJ1-6,TRBV20-1,TGCAGTGTAATCTCAGGCGTTAATTCACCCCTCCACTTT,CSVISGVNSPLHF
-,TRBD1,TRBJ1-6,TRBV7-9,TGTGCCAGCAGCCCGACAACAGGGGGCCTAAATTCACCCCTCCACTTT,CASSPTTGGLNSPLHF
many,TRBD1,TRBJ1-2,TRBV4-3,TGCGCCAGCAAACCCACTGACAGGGCCCACTATGGCTACACCTTC,CASKPTDRAHYGYTF
-,-,TRBJ1-3,TRBV24-1,TGTGCCACCAGTGGGGGGTACGGAAACACCATATATTTT,CATSGGYGNTIYF
-,-,TRBJ1-2,TRBV29-1,TGCAGCGTTGCCCAAACACAGGGCGGTGGAGGCTACACCTTC,CSVAQTQGGGGYTF
-,TRBD1,TRBJ1-1,TRBV6-5,TGTGCCAGCAGTTCACACCTAAGACAGGGAGTGAACACTGAAGCTTTCTTT,CASSSHLRQGVNTEAFF
few,TRBD1,TRBJ2-7,TRBV28,TGTGCCAGCAAGGACAGGGTTGGGTACGAGCAGTACTTC,CASKDRVGYEQYF
-,TRBD1,TRBJ2-7,TRBV20-1,TGCAGTGCTTCCCCCCGGACAGGTCTCTACGAGCAGTACTTC,CSASPRTGLYEQYF
few,-,TRBJ2-5,TRBV3-1,TGTGCCAGCAGCCAAGAAAGTGGCGGGACCTCCCCCAGGGCCCAGTACTTC,CASSQESGGTSPRAQYF
-,TRBD1,TRBJ1-1,TRBV29-1,TGCAGCGTTGAAAAGGGGGCTAAGACTGAAGCTTTCTTT,CSVEKGAKTEAFF
few,-,TRBJ1-2,TRBV6-5,TGTGCCAGCAGTTACTCTATCCGGGGCCACGAGGGGCTCGGCTATGGCTACACCTTC,CASSYSIRGHEGLGYGYTF
-,TRBD2,TRBJ2-7,TRBV9,TGTGCCAGCAGCCCTAGCCTAGCGGCCCCCTACGAGCAGTACTTC,CASSPSLAAPYEQYF
many,-,TRBJ2-7,TRBV20-1,TGCAGTGCTAGAGAAGGGGTCGTTTACGAGCAGTACTTC,CSAREGVVYEQYF
once,TRBD1,TRBJ1-2,TRBV4-1,TGCGCCAGCAACCCCTCCGGGACAGAGAATGGCTACACCTTC,CASNPSGTENGYTF
few,-,TRBJ2-5,TRBV3-1,TGTGCCAGCAGCCAAGCGGCGGGTTGGGAGACCCAGTACTTC,CASSQAAGWETQYF
few,-,TRBJ2-7,TRBV29-1,TGCAGCGTTGCGGGGGTCTACGAGCAGTACTTC,CSVAGVYEQYF
few,TRBD1,TRBJ2-7,TRBV20-1,TGCAGTGCTAGCCTTGGGACAGGGGTTTCCGAGCAGTACTTC,CSASLGTGVSEQYF
few,-,TRBJ1-2,TRBV4-2,TGTGCCAGCAGCCAAGTCGCGGAAGGAGGTTCTGGCTACACCTTC,CASSQVAEGGSGYTF
few,TRBD1,TRBJ2-7,TRBV10-3,TGTGCCATCAGATCCGGGACAGGCTCCTACGAGCAGTACTTC,CAIRSGTGSYEQYF
many,-,TRBJ1-1,TRBV28,TGTGCCAGCAGCGCTGACAGGGAAGCTTTCTTT,CASSADREAFF
many,-,TRBJ2-5,TRBV10-3,TGTGCCATCAGTGACCCTCAGGGGGGTCAAGAGACCCAGTACTTC,CAISDPQGGQETQYF
many,-,TRBJ2-7,TRBV24-1,TGTGCCACCAGCTCACAGGGCTACGAGCAGTACTTC,CATSSQGYEQYF
many,-,TRBJ2-7,TRBV5-1,TGCGCCAGCAGGTCTACAGGGTTTAGCGAGCAGTACTTC,CASRSTGFSEQYF
many,-,TRBJ1-5,TRBV2,TGTGCCAGCAGTCTCAAAAATCAGCCCCAGCATTTT,CASSLKNQPQHF
few,-,TRBJ1-3,TRBV30,TGTGCCTGGAAGGGCATTGGAAACACCATATATTTT,CAWKGIGNTIYF
many,-,TRBJ2-5,TRBV7-6,TGTGCCAGCAGCTCCCAGGGAGGATGGTACCAAGAGACCCAGTACTTC,CASSSQGGWYQETQYF
few,-,TRBJ2-2,TRBV19,TGTGCCAGTAGTATCAGCCCAGGGTTCGGGGAGCTGTTTTTT,CASSISPGFGELFF
many,-,TRBJ1-2,TRBV19,TGTGCCAGTAGTATCGGTCTGGGTAACTATGGCTACACCTTC,CASSIGLGNYGYTF
-,-,TRBJ2-2,TRBV6-1,TGTGCCAGCAGTCCCTCCGACCCGGTTTCGGGGGAGCTGTTTTTT,CASSPSDPVSGELFF
-,TRBD2,TRBJ2-7,TRBV11-2,TGTGCCAGCAGCTTAGAGACTAGCGGCTCCTACGAGCAGTACTTC,CASSLETSGSYEQYF
many,-,TRBJ2-7,TRBV20-1,TGCAGTGCAGACGAGGGTCTGGGCTACGAGCAGTACTTC,CSADEGLGYEQYF
many,-,TRBJ1-6,TRBV28,TGTGCCAGCAGTTTCCCAGGGCCTCCTTCACCCCTCCACTTT,CASSFPGPPSPLHF
few,TRBD1,TRBJ2-7,TRBV5-6,TGTGCCAGCAGCCCGGGGACAGGGAAAGACTACGAGCAGTACTTC,CASSPGTGKDYEQYF
many,-,TRBJ1-4,TRBV30,TGTGCCTGGAGTGTGGGACCAAGTGAAAAACTGTTTTTT,CAWSVGPSEKLFF
many,-,TRBJ2-7,TRBV12-3/TRBV12-4,TGTGCCAGCAGTTTCGGGATAGCGAGCCCCTACGAGCAGTACTTC,CASSFGIASPYEQYF
many,-,TRBJ2-7,TRBV28,TGTGCCAGCAGCCTAACAGGGATCTACGAGCAGTACTTC,CASSLTGIYEQYF
-,-,TRBJ2-5,TRBV4-1,TGCGCCAGCAGCCAAGTTCCGGGACGTCAAGAGACCCAGTACTTC,CASSQVPGRQETQYF